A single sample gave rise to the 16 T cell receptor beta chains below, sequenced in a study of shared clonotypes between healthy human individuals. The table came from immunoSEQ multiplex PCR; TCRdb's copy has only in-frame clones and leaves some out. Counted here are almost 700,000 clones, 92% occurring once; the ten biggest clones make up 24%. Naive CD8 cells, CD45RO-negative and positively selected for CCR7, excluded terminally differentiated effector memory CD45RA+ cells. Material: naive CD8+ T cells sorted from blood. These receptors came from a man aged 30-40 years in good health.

CDR3 amino acids: CASSLVRGFGAFF. CDR3 nucleotide sequence: TGTGCCAGCAGCTTGGTCCGTGGATTCGGCGCTTTCTTT. V usage is TRBV5-6 and J usage is TRBJ1-1; no clear D. Germline lookup yields CDR1 SGHDT and CDR2 YYEEEE. Trimming left V 0 bases short and J 11 bases short, with 14 bases between. This CDR3 comprises 13 residues.

DNA for the CDR3: TGTGCCAGCAGCGTGGTTAGCGGGAGTACAGATACGCAGTATTTT. This gives the protein CASSVVSGSTDTQYF. The chain recombines TRBV7-8 with TRBJ2-3, with 9 bases that match TRBD2. Germline V gene data show CDR1 as SGHVS and CDR2 as FQNEAQ. With 5 bases clipped from V and 3 bases from J, the junction kept 6 bases outside the gene matches. The CDR3 has 15 amino acids.

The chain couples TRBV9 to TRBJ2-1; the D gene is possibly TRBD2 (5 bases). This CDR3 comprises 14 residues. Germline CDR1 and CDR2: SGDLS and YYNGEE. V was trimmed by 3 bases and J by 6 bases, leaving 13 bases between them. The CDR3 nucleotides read TGTGCCAGCAGCGCATCTGGACTCGTCAATGAGCAGTTCTTC. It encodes CASSASGLVNEQFF.

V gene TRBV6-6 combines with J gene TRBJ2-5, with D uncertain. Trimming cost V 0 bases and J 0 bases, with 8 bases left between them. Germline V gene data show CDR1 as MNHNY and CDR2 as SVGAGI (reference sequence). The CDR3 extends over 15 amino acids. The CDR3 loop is CASSYSRRDQETQYF. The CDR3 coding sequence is TGTGCCAGCAGTTACTCTCGCAGAGACCAAGAGACCCAGTACTTC.

CDR3 in DNA: TGTGCCAGCAGCTACCCGACAGGGTTGACAGATACGCAGTATTTT. It encodes CASSYPTGLTDTQYF. The V call is TRBV5-4, the J call TRBJ2-3, with TRBD1 matching 7 bases. Germline values: CDR1 SGHNT, CDR2 YYREEE (reference sequence). This CDR3 contains 15 residues. V trimming: 3 bases; J trimming: 3 bases; junction bases outside the gene matches: 7. Combining the CDR3 with reference TRBV5-4 and TRBJ2-3 gives the whole variable domain ETGVTQSPTHLIKTRGQQVTLRCSSQSGHNTVSWYQQALGQGPQFIFQYYREEENGRGNFPPRFSGLQFPNYSSELNVNALELDDSALYLCASSYPTGLTDTQYFGPGTRLTVL.

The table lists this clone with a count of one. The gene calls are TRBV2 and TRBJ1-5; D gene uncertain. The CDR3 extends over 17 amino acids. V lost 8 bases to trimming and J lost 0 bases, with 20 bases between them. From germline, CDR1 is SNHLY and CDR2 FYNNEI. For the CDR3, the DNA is TGTGCCAGCGCCCCCGCGGGCTTCGAATATAGCAATCAGCCCCAGCATTTT. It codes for CASAPAGFEYSNQPQHF.

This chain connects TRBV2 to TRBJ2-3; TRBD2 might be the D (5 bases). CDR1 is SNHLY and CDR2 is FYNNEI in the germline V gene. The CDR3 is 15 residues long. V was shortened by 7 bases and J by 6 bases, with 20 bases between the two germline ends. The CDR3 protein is CASNENLGSLDTQYF. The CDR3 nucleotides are TGTGCCAGCAACGAGAACCTAGGGAGTTTGGATACGCAGTATTTT.

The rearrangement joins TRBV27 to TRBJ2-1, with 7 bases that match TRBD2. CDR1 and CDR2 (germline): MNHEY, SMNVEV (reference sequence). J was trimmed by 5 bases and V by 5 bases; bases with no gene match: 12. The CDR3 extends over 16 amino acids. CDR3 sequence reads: CASSTGWREYDNEQFF. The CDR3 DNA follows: TGTGCCAGCAGTACTGGCTGGCGGGAGTACGACAATGAGCAGTTCTTC.

Written as DNA, the CDR3 is TGTGCCAGCAGCTTAGAGGGGATCCCTACAGATACGCAGTATTTT. Translating it yields CASSLEGIPTDTQYF. The chain combines TRBV7-2 with TRBJ2-3; possibly TRBD1 for D (5 bases). The CDR3 sequence is 15 residues long. V was trimmed by 1 base and J by 3 bases, leaving 11 bases between them. CDR1 is SGHTA and CDR2 is FQGNSA in the germline V gene.

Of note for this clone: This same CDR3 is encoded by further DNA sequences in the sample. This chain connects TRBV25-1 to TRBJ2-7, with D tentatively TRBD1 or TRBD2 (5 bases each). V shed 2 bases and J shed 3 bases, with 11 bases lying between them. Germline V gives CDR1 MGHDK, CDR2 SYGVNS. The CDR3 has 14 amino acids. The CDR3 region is CASSEMGVGYEQYF. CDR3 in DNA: TGTGCCAGCAGTGAAATGGGGGTTGGCTACGAGCAGTACTTC.

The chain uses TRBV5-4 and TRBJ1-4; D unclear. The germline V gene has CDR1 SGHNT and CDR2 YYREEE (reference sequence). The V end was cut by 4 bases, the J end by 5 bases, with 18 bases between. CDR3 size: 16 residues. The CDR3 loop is CASSPENLGGNEKLFF. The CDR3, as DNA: TGTGCCAGCAGCCCCGAAAATTTGGGAGGCAATGAAAAACTGTTTTTT.

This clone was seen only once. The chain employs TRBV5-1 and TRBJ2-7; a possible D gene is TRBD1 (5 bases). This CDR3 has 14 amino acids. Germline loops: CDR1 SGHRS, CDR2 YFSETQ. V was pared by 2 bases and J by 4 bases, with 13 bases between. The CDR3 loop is CASSLSDSPYEQYF. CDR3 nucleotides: TGCGCCAGCAGCTTAAGCGACAGTCCTTACGAGCAGTACTTC.

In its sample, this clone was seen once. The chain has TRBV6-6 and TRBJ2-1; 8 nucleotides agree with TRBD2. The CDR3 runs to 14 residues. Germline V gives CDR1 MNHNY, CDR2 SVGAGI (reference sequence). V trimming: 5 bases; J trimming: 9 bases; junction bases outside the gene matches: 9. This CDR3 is CASSKGLAASEQFF. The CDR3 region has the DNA TGTGCCAGCAGTAAAGGACTAGCCGCCAGTGAGCAGTTCTTC.

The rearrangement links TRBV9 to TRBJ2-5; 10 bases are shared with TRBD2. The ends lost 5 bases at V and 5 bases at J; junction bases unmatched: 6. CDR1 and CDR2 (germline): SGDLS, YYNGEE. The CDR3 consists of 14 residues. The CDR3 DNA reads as TGTGCCAGCAGTCCTAGCGGGAGTATGGAGACCCAGTACTTC. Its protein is CASSPSGSMETQYF.

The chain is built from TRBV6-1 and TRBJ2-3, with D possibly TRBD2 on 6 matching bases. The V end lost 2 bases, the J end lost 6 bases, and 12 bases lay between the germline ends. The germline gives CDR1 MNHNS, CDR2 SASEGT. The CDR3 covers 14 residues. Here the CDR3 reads CASSEFRRVDTQYF. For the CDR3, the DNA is TGTGCCAGCAGTGAATTTCGGAGGGTCGATACGCAGTATTTT.

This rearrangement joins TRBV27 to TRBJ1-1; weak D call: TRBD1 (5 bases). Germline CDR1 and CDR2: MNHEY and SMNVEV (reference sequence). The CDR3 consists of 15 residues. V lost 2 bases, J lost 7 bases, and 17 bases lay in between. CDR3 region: CASSLLSPKGREAFF. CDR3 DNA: TGTGCCAGCAGTTTACTCTCCCCCAAGGGGCGTGAAGCTTTCTTT.